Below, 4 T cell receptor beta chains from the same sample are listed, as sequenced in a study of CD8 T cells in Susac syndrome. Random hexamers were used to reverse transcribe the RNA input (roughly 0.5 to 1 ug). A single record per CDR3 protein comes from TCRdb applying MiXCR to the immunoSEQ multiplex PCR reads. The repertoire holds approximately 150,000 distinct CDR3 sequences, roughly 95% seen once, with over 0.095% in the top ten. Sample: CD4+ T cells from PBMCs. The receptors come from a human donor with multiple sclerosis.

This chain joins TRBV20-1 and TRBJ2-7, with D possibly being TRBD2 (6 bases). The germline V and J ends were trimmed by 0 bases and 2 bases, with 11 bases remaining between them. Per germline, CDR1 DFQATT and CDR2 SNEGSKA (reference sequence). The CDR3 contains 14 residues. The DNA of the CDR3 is TGCAGTGCTAGAGATGGGACTTCGACCTACGAGCAGTACTTC. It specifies CSARDGTSTYEQYF.

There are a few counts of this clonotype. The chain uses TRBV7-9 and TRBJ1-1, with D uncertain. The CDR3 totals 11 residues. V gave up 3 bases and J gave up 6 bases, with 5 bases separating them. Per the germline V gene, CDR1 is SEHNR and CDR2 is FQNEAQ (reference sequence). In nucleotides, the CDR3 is TGTGCCAGCAGCTTTAGGGCTGAAGCTTTCTTT. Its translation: CASSFRAEAFF. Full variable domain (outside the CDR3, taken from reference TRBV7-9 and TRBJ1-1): DTGVSQNPRHKITKRGQNVTFRCDPISEHNRLYWYRQTLGQGPEFLTYFQNEAQLEKSRLLSDRFSAERPKGSFSTLEIQRTEQGDSAMYLCASSFRAEAFFGQGTRLTVV.

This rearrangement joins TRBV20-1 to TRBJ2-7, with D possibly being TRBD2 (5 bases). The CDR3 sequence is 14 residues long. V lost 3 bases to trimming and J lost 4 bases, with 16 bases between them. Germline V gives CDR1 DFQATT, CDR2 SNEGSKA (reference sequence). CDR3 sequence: CSASPEGRFYEQYF. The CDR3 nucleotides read TGCAGTGCTAGCCCCGAGGGCCGGTTTTACGAGCAGTACTTC.

CDR3 in amino acids: CASSAVTVIYEQYF. CDR3 bases: TGTGCCAGCAGCGCCGTAACAGTGATCTACGAGCAGTACTTC. This chain joins TRBV7-2 and TRBJ2-7; D not resolved. The CDR3 has 14 residues. Trimming took 5 bases from V and 3 from J, leaving 14 bases between them. Germline V CDR1 and CDR2: SGHTA, FQGNSA.